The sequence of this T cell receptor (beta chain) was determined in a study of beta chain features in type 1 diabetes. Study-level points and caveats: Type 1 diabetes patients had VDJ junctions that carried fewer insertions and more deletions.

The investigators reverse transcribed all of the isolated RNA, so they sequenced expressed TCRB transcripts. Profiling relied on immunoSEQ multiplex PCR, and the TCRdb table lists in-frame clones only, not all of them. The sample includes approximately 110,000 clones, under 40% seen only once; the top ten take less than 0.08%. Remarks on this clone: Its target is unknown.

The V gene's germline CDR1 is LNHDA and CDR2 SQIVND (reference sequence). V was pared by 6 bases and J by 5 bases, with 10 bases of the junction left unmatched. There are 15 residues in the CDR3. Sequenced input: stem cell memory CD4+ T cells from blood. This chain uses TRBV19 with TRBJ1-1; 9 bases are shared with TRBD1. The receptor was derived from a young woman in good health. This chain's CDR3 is CASSPRDRAKTEAFF. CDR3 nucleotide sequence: TGTGCCAGTAGCCCAAGGGACAGGGCAAAGACTGAAGCTTTCTTT.